What follows are 5 T cell receptor beta chains derived from one specimen sequenced in a study of cytomegalovirus exposure and HLA in healthy donors. The primer mix had 60 Vbeta and 13 Jbeta primers. The repertoire was sequenced with immunoSEQ multiplex PCR; TCRdb's copy has only in-frame clones and lacks some. Of over 100,000 clones listed, roughly 78% are singletons. Sequenced: PBMCs. The receptors originated from a woman between 40 and 50 years old in good health and CMV-seronegative.

The J gene is TRBJ2-3, the V gene TRBV5-6; 8 positions agree with TRBD2. Germline loops: CDR1 SGHDT, CDR2 YYEEEE. V lost 7 bases to trimming and J lost 4 bases; unmatched junction nucleotides: 8. The CDR3 spans 14 residues. The CDR3 DNA reads TGTGCCAGCCGTAGACTAGCGAACCCAGATACGCAGTATTTT. As protein: CASRRLANPDTQYF.

V is TRBV27 and J is TRBJ1-2, with unresolved D. Germline loops: CDR1 MNHEY, CDR2 SMNVEV (reference sequence). The CDR3 spans 13 residues. Trimming took 7 bases from V and 2 from J, leaving 11 bases between them. The CDR3 DNA reads TGTGCCAGCAAGGACGGGGTAAACTATGGCTACACCTTC. As protein: CASKDGVNYGYTF.

The chain is built from TRBV6-6 and TRBJ2-1; D might be TRBD2 (6 bases). The V and J ends lost 6 bases and 13 bases respectively, with 16 bases between them. The length of the CDR3 is 12 residues. Germline-derived CDR1 and CDR2 are MNHNY and SVGAGI (reference sequence). CDR3 bases: TGTGCCAGCAGGCAGCTCGGGGGTACCCAGTTCTTC. Residues: CASRQLGGTQFF.

The V and J genes are TRBV7-2 and TRBJ1-2, with D perhaps TRBD1 (6 bases). This CDR3 is built from 15 residues. Trimming removed 1 base at V and 8 bases at J, with 17 bases between. CDR1 and CDR2 from the germline V gene are SGHTA and FQGNSA. CDR3 sequence: CASSLEGGQSLGYTF. The CDR3 DNA follows: TGTGCCAGCAGCTTAGAGGGGGGGCAGTCGTTGGGCTACACCTTC.

V and J are TRBV4-3 and TRBJ2-6; a weak D match, TRBD2 (6 bases). Trimming removed 0 bases at V and 4 bases at J, with 13 bases between. The CDR3 is 17 amino acids. Germline CDR1 LGHNA, CDR2 YSLEER. The CDR3: CASSQEGRGVGANVLTF. In DNA form, the CDR3 reads TGCGCCAGCAGCCAAGAAGGCCGCGGGGTCGGGGCCAACGTCCTGACTTTC.